The 8 T cell receptor beta chains reported below all come from one sample, sequenced in a study of T-cell reconstitution after alpha-beta-depleted transplantation in children. The authors prepared the TCRbeta library with unique molecular identifiers. TCRdb analysed the PCR reads with MiXCR anew, one entry per CDR3 protein. The table lists about 460,000 distinct CDR3 sequences, about 10% of them singletons. The sample was PBMCs, taken before TCRalphabeta/CD19-depleted stem cell transplant. The receptor source for this set is a child aged 2 to 9 with inherited bone marrow failure, due to receive a stem cell transplant.

There are many counts of this clonotype. The chain has TRBV5-4 and TRBJ2-7; 8 positions agree with TRBD2. Losses at the gene ends were 5 bases for V and 4 bases for J; bases not matched to a gene: 17. Looked up from germline, CDR1 is SGHNT and CDR2 is YYREEE (reference sequence). The CDR3 has 17 residues. The CDR3 DNA reads TGTGCCAGCAGTAATACCGGGAGGGCATCTAGAGGGTACGAGCAGTACTTC. It translates to CASSNTGRASRGYEQYF.

This clonotype has ten or more counts. CDR3 nucleotides: TGTGCCAGCAGCTTAGGGTCGAATCAGTTCTTC. This translates into CASSLGSNQFF. The rearrangement links TRBV7-9 to TRBJ2-1; no clear D. Deletions cut 1 base from V and 13 bases from J, with 8 bases between. CDR1 is SEHNR, CDR2 FQNEAQ, per germline (reference sequence). The CDR3 is made up of 11 amino acids.

This clonotype was observed a few times. The CDR3 sequence: CASSWGQGPPYNEQFF. The CDR3, as DNA: TGTGCCAGCAGTTGGGGACAGGGGCCACCCTACAATGAGCAGTTCTTC. The chain is built from TRBV27 and TRBJ2-1, with TRBD1 identical over 10 bases. J was trimmed by 2 bases and V by 4 bases; bases with no gene match: 5. The CDR3 covers 16 residues. The germline gives CDR1 MNHEY, CDR2 SMNVEV (reference sequence).

In this sample, this clonotype turned up many times. This chain joins TRBV5-6 and TRBJ2-3, with D possibly TRBD1 on 5 matching bases. Germline V gives CDR1 SGHDT, CDR2 YYEEEE. The CDR3 is 13 residues long. The germline V and J ends were trimmed by 4 bases and 5 bases, with 11 bases remaining between them. The CDR3 region is CASSLRTGDTQYF. CDR3 bases: TGTGCCAGCAGCCTGAGAACAGGAGATACGCAGTATTTT.

CDR3 sequence reads: CASRRRSSYEQYF. The CDR3, as DNA: TGTGCCAGCAGGCGGAGGAGCTCCTACGAGCAGTACTTC. The chain joins TRBV6-1 to TRBJ2-7; D possibly corresponds to TRBD2 (5 bases). The V and J ends lost 6 bases and 0 bases respectively, with 9 bases between them. Germline V lookup: CDR1 MNHNS, CDR2 SASEGT. The CDR3 runs 13 residues.

This clonotype was seen only a few times. This chain joins TRBV4-1 and TRBJ2-7; 9 bases are a match to TRBD2. CDR1 and CDR2 from the germline V gene are MGHRA and YSYEKL. V was pared by 3 bases and J by 9 bases, with 12 bases of the junction left unmatched. The CDR3 contains 15 residues. The CDR3 bases are TGCGCCAGCAGCCAGGATAGCGGGAGAGAGATAGGGCAGTACTTC. It codes for CASSQDSGREIGQYF.

Remarks on this clonotype: An end of the junction differs from the germline gene, which may be a read error. This chain joins TRBV7-2 and TRBJ1-2; tentative D call: TRBD1 (5 bases). Germline V gene sequence: CDR1 SGHTA, CDR2 FQGNSA. This CDR3 has 14 amino acids. The CDR3 spells CASSMAGLRYDYTF. DNA of the CDR3: TGTGCCAGCAGCATGGCGGGACTGAGATATGACTACACCTTC.

The chain recombines TRBV19 with TRBJ1-5; D perhaps matches TRBD1 (5 bases). V dropped 6 bases and J dropped 3 bases, with 15 bases sitting between them. Per the germline V gene, CDR1 is LNHDA and CDR2 is SQIVND (reference sequence). The CDR3 consists of 15 residues. The CDR3, as DNA: TGTGCCAGTAGCCCCGTGAGGGGCTTCAATCAGCCCCAGCATTTT. The encoded protein is CASSPVRGFNQPQHF. The complete variable domain, with remaining parts taken from reference TRBV19 and TRBJ1-5, reads DGGITQSPKYLFRKEGQNVTLSCEQNLNHDAMYWYRQDPGQGLRLIYYSQIVNDFQKGDIAEGYSVSREKKESFPLTVTSAQKNPTAFYLCASSPVRGFNQPQHFGDGTRLSIL.